This T cell receptor (beta chain) was recovered during a study of blood T cell repertoires in COVID-19. Overall study context: The study drew acute and convalescent COVID-19 samples from the United States, Italy and Spain.

The CDR3 has 17 amino acids. Germline-derived CDR1 and CDR2 are LNHDA and SQIVND (reference sequence). The ends were cut back, 6 bases at V and 1 base at J, with 19 bases in the middle. In the authors' methods: Reference gene primers were amplified, and this amplification served to estimate nucleated cell counts. The method was immunoSEQ multiplex PCR; TCRdb's version includes in-frame clones alone and lacks a portion of them. V and J calls and clone size are those listed in that table; D and trimming were worked out from the DNA. The table lists roughly 130,000 clones, about 86% of them singletons, with 16% in the top ten.

This chain links TRBV19 with TRBJ1-5; D unclear. The sequence came from a woman between 45 and 60 years old with acute or convalescent COVID-19. The sample comprised peripheral blood. The CDR3 sequence is CASSRSSWEKSNQPQHF. CDR3 nucleotide sequence: TGTGCCAGTAGCCGATCTTCTTGGGAGAAGAGCAATCAGCCCCAGCATTTT.